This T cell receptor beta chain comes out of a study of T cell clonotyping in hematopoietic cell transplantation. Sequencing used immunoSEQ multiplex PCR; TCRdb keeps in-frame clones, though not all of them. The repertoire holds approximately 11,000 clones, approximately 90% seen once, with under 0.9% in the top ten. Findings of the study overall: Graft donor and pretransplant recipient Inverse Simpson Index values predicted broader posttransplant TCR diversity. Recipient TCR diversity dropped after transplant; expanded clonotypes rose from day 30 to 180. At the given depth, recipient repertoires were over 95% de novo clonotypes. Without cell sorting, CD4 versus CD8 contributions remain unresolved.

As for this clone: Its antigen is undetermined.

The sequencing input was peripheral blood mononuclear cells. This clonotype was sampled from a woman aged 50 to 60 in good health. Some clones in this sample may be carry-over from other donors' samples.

CDR3 nucleotide sequence: TGTGCCAGCAGCACCCTAGCGGAGTCATACAATGAGCAGTTCTTC. It specifies CASSTLAESYNEQFF. V usage is TRBV9 and J usage is TRBJ2-1, with 7 positions matching TRBD2. The CDR3 sequence is 15 residues long. V gave up 4 bases and J gave up 4 bases; unmatched junction bases: 8. Germline CDR1 reads SGDLS; CDR2 reads YYNGEE. The whole variable domain, remainder taken from reference TRBV9 and TRBJ2-1, is DSGVTQTPKHLITATGQRVTLRCSPRSGDLSVYWYQQSLDQGLQFLIQYYNGEERAKGNILERFSAQQFPDLHSELNLSSLELGDSALYFCASSTLAESYNEQFFGPGTRLTVL.